This TCR beta chain was sequenced during a study of read filtering for tumor transcriptome and immune sequencing. In the study overall: DNase treatment preceded whole-transcriptome library preparation.

At least ten counts were recorded for this clonotype. This CDR3 has 12 amino acids. Germline CDR1 reads DFQATT; CDR2 reads SNEGSKA (reference sequence). Trimming took 6 bases from V and 1 from J, leaving 9 bases between them. Molecular barcoded adaptors covering alpha/delta and beta/gamma chains were used on around 400 ng RNA. From the reads, TCRdb called clonotypes with MiXCR, one entry per CDR3 protein. This table has tens of thousands of distinct CDR3 sequences, more than 20% appearing once. Sampling of bone marrow took place during active disease in every patient. This TCR came from a donor at least 40 years old with multiple myeloma. Sequenced: a population of CD138-negative cells sorted from bone marrow. This chain links TRBV20-1 with TRBJ1-1, with unresolved D. CDR3 protein: CSALGPNTEAFF. The CDR3 DNA reads TGCAGTGCCCTGGGCCCGAACACTGAAGCTTTCTTT.